This TCR beta chain was captured by sequencing in a study of cytomegalovirus exposure and HLA in healthy donors. Broader study findings: Cytomegalovirus association was listed for 150 or so TCR beta chains. CMV serostatus was the sole immune exposure data available. It was reported that TCR beta sequences correctly inferred the HLA-A and HLA-B alleles for most subjects. Most CMV-associated TCR beta chains appeared HLA-restricted in a later analysis.

Trimming removed 6 bases from V and 7 bases from J; junction bases left unmatched: 7. The V gene's germline CDR1 is KGHSH and CDR2 LQKENI. There are 14 residues in the CDR3. As concerns this clone: Its antigen remains unidentified.

Researchers ran the PCR with 60 Vbeta and 13 Jbeta primers. Repertoires were generated with immunoSEQ multiplex PCR, while TCRdb's copy carries only in-frame clones and drops some. The repertoire holds over 100,000 clones, with roughly three fifths as singletons. The sequence derives from a man in his forties in good health and CMV-seropositive. Sequencing was carried out using PBMCs. The rearrangement links TRBV18 to TRBJ2-7; 12 positions agree with TRBD1. CDR3 nucleotides: TGTGCCAGCTCGACGGGACAGGGGGCGGGAGAGCAGTACTTC. Amino acid sequence: CASSTGQGAGEQYF.